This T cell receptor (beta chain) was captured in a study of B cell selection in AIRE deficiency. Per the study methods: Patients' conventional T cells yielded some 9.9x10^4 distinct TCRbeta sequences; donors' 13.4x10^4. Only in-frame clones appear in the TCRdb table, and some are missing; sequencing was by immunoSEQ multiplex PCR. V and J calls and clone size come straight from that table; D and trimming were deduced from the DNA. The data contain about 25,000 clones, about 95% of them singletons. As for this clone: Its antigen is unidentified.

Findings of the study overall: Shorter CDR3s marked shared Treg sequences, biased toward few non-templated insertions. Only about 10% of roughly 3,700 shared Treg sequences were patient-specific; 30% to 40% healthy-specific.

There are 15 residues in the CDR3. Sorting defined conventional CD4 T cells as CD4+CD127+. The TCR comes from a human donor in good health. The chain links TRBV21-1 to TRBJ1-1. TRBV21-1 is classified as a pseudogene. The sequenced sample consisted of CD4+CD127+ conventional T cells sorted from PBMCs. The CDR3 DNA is TGTGCCAGCAGCAACCAAGGACCGATGAACACTGAAGCTTTCTTT. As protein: CASSNQGPMNTEAFF.